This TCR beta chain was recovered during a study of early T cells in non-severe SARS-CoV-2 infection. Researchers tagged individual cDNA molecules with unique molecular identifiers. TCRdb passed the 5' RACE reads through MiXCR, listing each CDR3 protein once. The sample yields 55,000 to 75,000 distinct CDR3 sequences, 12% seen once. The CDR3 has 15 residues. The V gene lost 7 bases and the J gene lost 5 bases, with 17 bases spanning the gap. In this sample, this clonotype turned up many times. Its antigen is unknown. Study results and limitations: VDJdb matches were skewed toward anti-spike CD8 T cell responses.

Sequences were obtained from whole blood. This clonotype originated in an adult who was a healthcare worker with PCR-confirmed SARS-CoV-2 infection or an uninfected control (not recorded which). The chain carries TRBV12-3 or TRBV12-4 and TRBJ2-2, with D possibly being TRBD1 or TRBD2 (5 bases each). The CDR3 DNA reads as TGTGCCAGCAATCTGGGGACCTCGTGGACCGGGGAGCTGTTTTTT. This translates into CASNLGTSWTGELFF.